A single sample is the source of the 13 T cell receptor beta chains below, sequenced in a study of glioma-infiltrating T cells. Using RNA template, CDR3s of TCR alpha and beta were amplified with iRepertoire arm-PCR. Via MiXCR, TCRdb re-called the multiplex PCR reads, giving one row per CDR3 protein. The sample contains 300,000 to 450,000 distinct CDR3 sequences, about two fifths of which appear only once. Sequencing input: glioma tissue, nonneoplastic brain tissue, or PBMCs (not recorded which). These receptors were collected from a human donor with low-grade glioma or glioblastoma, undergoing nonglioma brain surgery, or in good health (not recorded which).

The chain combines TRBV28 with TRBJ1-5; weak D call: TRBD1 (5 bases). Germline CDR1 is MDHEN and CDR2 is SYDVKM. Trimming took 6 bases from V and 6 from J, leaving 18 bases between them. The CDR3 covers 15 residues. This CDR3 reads CASSPPQGWGQPQHF. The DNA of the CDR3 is TGTGCCAGCAGCCCCCCCCAGGGCTGGGGTCAGCCCCAGCATTTT.

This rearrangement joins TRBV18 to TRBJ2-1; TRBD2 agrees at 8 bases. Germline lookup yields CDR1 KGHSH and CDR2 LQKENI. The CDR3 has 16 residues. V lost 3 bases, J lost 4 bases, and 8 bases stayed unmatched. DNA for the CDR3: TGTGCCAGCTCACCTTTCGCTAGCGGGTCTTACAATGAGCAGTTCTTC. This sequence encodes CASSPFASGSYNEQFF.

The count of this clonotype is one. CDR3 sequence reads: CSASGSGGASPYEQYF. DNA for the CDR3: TGCAGTGCTAGCGGGTCGGGGGGCGCGAGCCCGTACGAGCAGTACTTC. The V gene is TRBV20-1, the J gene TRBJ2-7; perhaps TRBD2 as D (7 bases). V was cut by 3 bases and J by 4 bases, with 22 bases left in between. Germline V lookup: CDR1 DFQATT, CDR2 SNEGSKA (reference sequence). This CDR3 has 16 amino acids.

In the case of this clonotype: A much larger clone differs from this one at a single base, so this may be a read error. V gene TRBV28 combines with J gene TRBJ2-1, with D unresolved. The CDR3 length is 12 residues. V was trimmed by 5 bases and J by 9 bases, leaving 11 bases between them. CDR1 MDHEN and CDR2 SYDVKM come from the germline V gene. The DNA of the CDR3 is TGTGCCAGCAGTCCCCTTAGAGGTGAGCAGTTCTTC. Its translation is CASSPLRGEQFF.

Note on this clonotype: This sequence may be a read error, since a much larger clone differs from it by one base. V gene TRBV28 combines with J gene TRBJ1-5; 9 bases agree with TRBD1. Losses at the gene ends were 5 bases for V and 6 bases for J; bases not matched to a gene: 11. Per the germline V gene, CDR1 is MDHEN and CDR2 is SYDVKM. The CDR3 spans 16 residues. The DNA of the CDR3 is TGTGCCAGCAGTATAACCGGGACAGGGTGTGGTCAGCCCCAGCATTTT. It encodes CASSITGTGCGQPQHF.

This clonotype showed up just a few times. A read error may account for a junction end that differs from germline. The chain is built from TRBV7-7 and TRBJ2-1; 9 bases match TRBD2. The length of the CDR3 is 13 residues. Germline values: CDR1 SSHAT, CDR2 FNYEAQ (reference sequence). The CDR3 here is CASSSGLAYEQFF. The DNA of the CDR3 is TGTGCTAGCAGCTCGGGACTAGCTTATGAGCAGTTCTTC.

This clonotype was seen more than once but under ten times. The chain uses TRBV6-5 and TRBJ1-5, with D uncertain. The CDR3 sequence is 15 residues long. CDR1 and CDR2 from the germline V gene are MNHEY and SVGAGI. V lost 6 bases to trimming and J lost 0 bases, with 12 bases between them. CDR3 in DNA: TGTGCCAGCAGCCTTTGGGCTGATAGCAATCAGCCCCAGCATTTT. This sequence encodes CASSLWADSNQPQHF.

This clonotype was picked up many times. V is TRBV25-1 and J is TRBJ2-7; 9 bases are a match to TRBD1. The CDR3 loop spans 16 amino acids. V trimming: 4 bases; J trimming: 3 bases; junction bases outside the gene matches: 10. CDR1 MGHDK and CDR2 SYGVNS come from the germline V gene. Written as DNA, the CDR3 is TGTGCCAGCAGTGTAGCGGACCGGGACAGGGACTACGAGCAGTACTTC. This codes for CASSVADRDRDYEQYF.

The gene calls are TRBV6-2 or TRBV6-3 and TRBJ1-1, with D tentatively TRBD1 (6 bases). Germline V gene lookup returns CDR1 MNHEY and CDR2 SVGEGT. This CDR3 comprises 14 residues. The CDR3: CARSFWGANTEAFF. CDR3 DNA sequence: TGTGCGAGAAGTTTTTGGGGGGCGAACACTGAAGCTTTCTTT.

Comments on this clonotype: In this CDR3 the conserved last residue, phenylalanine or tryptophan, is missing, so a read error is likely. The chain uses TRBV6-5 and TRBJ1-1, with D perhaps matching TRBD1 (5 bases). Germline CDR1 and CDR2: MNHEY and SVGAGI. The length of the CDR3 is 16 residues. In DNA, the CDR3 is TGTGCCAGCAGTTACGGGACGAGACTTCGGAACACTGGAGCTTTCCTT. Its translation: CASSYGTRLRNTGAFL.

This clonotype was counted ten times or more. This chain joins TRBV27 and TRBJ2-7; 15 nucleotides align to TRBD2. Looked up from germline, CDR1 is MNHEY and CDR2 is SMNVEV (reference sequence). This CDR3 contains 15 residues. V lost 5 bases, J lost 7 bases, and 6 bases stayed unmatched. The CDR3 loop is CASSPGLAGGGEQYF. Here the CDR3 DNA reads TGTGCCAGCAGTCCTGGACTAGCGGGAGGGGGTGAGCAGTACTTC.

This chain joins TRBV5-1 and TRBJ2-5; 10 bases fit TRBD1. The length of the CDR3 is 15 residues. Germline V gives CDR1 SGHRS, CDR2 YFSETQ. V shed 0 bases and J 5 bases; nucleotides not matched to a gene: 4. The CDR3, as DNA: TGCGCCAGCAGCTTGGCAGGGACAGGGGATGAGACCCAGTACTTC. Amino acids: CASSLAGTGDETQYF.

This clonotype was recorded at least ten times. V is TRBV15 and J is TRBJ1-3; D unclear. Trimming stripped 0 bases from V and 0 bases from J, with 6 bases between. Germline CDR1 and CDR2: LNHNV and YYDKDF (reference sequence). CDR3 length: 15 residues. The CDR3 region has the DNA TGTGCCACCAGCAGAGACCGGCGCTCTGGAAACACCATATATTTT. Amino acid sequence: CATSRDRRSGNTIYF.